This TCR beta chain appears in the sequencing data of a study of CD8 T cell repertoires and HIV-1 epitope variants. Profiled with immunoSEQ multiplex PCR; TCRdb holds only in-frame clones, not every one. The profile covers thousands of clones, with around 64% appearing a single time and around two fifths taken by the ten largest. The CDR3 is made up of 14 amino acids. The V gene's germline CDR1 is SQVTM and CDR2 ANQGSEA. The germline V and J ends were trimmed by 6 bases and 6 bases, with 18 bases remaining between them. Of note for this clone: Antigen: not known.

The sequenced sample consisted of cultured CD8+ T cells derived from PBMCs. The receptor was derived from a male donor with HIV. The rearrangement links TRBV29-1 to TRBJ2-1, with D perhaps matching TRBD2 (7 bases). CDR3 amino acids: CSVQAGAGTNEQFF. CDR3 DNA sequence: TGCAGCGTCCAGGCGGGGGCGGGAACCAATGAGCAGTTCTTC.